This T cell receptor beta chain was identified in a study of cytomegalovirus exposure and HLA in healthy donors. This CDR3 spans 14 amino acids. CDR1 is MNHEY, CDR2 SVGAGI, per germline. Trimming removed 2 bases from V and 9 bases from J; junction bases left unmatched: 7. The PCR had 60 Vbeta and 13 Jbeta primers. The repertoire was sequenced with immunoSEQ multiplex PCR; TCRdb's copy has only in-frame clones and lacks some. The sample has some 100,000 clones, about 70% seen once. Whole-study results and caveats: Further analysis was carried out later, and it showed several of the most significant clusters appearing linked to common viral pathogens. With DRB1 most and HLA-C fewest, TCR association rates differed between HLA loci in a later analysis. In a later analysis, CMV-associated beta chains were mostly HLA-associated, it appeared.

As regards this clone: Its antigen remains unknown.

The sample was PBMCs. This clonotype was sampled from a woman under 30 in good health and CMV-seropositive. The chain couples TRBV6-5 to TRBJ2-1; 7 bases line up with TRBD2. For the CDR3, the DNA is TGTGCCAGCAGTTACCCCTCTAGCGGATCTGAGCAGTTCTTC. It encodes CASSYPSSGSEQFF.